These T cell receptor beta chains were read from a single sample in a study of identical twins. TCRdb ran MiXCR on the 5' RACE reads and lists one entry per CDR3 protein. The table records some 1,700,000 distinct CDR3 sequences, more than 30% of them present only once. The specimen sequenced was cord blood. The source of these receptors is a newborn girl in good health. Both conserved end residues are part of each CDR3. D genes are given only for firm matches. Not all rows give a size; the values are once, few, many and, for expanded clones, a class.

TRBV4-2	TRBJ2-5	TRBD2	.	CASSPSHTGLEVREQYF	TGTGCCAGCAGCCCCAGTCACACGGGACTAGAGGTCCGTGAGCAGTACTTC
TRBV20-1	TRBJ2-5	.	.	CSAFLETQYF	TGCAGTGCATTCCTAGAGACCCAGTACTTC
TRBV20-1	TRBJ1-1	.	once	CSATRQIMNTEAFF	TGCAGTGCTACCCGACAGATTATGAACACTGAAGCTTTCTTT
TRBV7-2	TRBJ1-6	TRBD1	.	CASSLMMIIGTVDNSPLHF	TGTGCCAGCAGCTTAATGATGATTATTGGGACAGTGGATAATTCACCCCTCCACTTT
TRBV29-1	TRBJ1-2	.	many	CSVEDLTRDYGYTF	TGCAGCGTTGAAGATCTAACAAGAGACTATGGCTACACCTTC
TRBV20-1	TRBJ2-7	TRBD1	.	CSASWGQGTPYEQYF	TGCAGTGCTAGTTGGGGACAGGGTACGCCCTACGAGCAGTACTTC
TRBV20-1	TRBJ1-5	.	.	CSAREPRGNQPQHF	TGCAGTGCTAGAGAACCCCGGGGCAATCAGCCCCAGCATTTT
TRBV25-1	TRBJ2-4	TRBD1	.	CASTRTGLAKNIQYF	TGTGCCAGCACGCGGACAGGCCTAGCCAAAAACATTCAGTACTTC
TRBV20-1	TRBJ1-1	.	.	CSAVWVETEAFF	TGCAGTGCCGTCTGGGTGGAGACTGAAGCTTTCTTT
TRBV20-1	TRBJ2-1	TRBD2	.	CSARDWLTSGGYNEQFF	TGCAGTGCTAGAGATTGGCTGACTAGCGGGGGCTACAATGAGCAGTTCTTC
TRBV7-9	TRBJ2-5	.	.	CASSLPNEQYF	TGTGCCAGCAGTTTACCGAATGAGCAGTACTTC
TRBV9	TRBJ2-1	TRBD2	few	CASSVVLAGGEQFF	TGTGCCAGCAGCGTAGTCCTAGCGGGCGGTGAGCAGTTCTTC
TRBV29-1	TRBJ2-2	.	.	CSVFEGGELFF	TGCAGCGTTTTCGAGGGCGGGGAGCTGTTTTTT
TRBV20-1	TRBJ2-1	.	once	CSASAGSDNEQFF	TGCAGTGCTAGTGCAGGGTCGGACAATGAGCAGTTCTTC
TRBV4-1	TRBJ2-7	.	.	CASSQDKVGVYYEQYF	TGCGCCAGCAGCCAAGATAAGGTTGGAGTCTATTACGAGCAGTACTTC
TRBV9	TRBJ2-7	.	many	CARRPVSEQYF	TGTGCCAGGAGGCCGGTTTCGGAGCAGTACTTC
TRBV5-1	TRBJ1-1	.	.	CASSSRGLGAEAFF	TGCGCCAGCAGCTCCCGGGGACTAGGCGCTGAAGCTTTCTTT
TRBV6-5	TRBJ1-2	.	many	CASQSGSYGYTF	TGTGCCAGCCAGTCAGGGAGCTATGGCTACACCTTC
TRBV10-2	TRBJ1-5	TRBD1	.	CASSRDRGFRNQPQHF	TGCGCCAGCAGCCGGGACAGGGGCTTTCGCAATCAGCCCCAGCATTTT
TRBV13	TRBJ1-1	.	.	CASSRPGDRNTEAFF	TGTGCCAGCAGCCGTCCGGGGGATAGGAACACTGAAGCTTTCTTT
TRBV21-1	TRBJ2-7	.	.	CASSKKGGVPYNEQYF	TGTGCCAGCAGCAAAAAGGGTGGGGTACCTTACAATGAGCAGTACTTC
TRBV3-1	TRBJ2-1	.	few	CASSQAAIVYNEQFF	TGTGCCAGCAGCCAAGCGGCGATAGTTTACAATGAGCAGTTCTTC
TRBV6-6	TRBJ1-5	.	.	CASSYSSRANQPQHF	TGTGCCAGCAGTTACTCGAGTAGGGCCAATCAGCCCCAGCATTTT
TRBV6-2/TRBV6-3	TRBJ1-2	TRBD1	.	CASSDGQVGNYGYTF	TGTGCCAGCAGTGATGGACAGGTGGGAAACTATGGCTACACCTTC
TRBV5-6	TRBJ1-2	.	few	CASILGDGRLYGYTF	TGTGCCAGCATCCTAGGGGATGGGCGGCTGTATGGCTACACCTTC
TRBV5-1	TRBJ2-5	TRBD2	few	CASSDSSGGARTQYF	TGCGCCAGCAGCGATTCTAGCGGGGGGGCCAGGACCCAGTACTTC
TRBV6-5	TRBJ2-7	TRBD1	few	CASSYSPRDRAYEQYF	TGTGCCAGCAGTTACTCTCCCCGGGACAGGGCCTACGAGCAGTACTTC
TRBV7-2	TRBJ2-2	.	.	CASSLFAGELFF	TGTGCCAGCAGCTTATTCGCCGGGGAGCTGTTTTTT
TRBV3-1	TRBJ2-3	.	.	CASSPELRGGDTQYF	TGTGCCAGCAGCCCCGAGCTCAGGGGCGGCGATACGCAGTATTTT
TRBV20-1	TRBJ1-5	.	.	CSASWENQPQHF	TGCAGTGCTAGTTGGGAGAATCAGCCCCAGCATTTT
TRBV4-2	TRBJ1-2	TRBD1	many	CASTPGTVEIYGYTF	TGTGCCAGCACCCCGGGGACAGTCGAAATCTATGGCTACACCTTC
TRBV3-1	TRBJ2-1	.	many	CASSQEFRSYNEQFF	TGCGCCAGCAGCCAGGAGTTCCGCTCCTACAATGAGCAGTTCTTC
TRBV7-9	TRBJ1-3	.	.	CASSLQGASGNTIYF	TGTGCCAGCAGCTTACAGGGCGCCTCTGGAAACACCATATATTTT
TRBV20-1	TRBJ2-3	.	.	CSARVRGLTDTQYF	TGCAGTGCTAGAGTTAGGGGGTTGACAGATACGCAGTATTTT
TRBV28	TRBJ2-5	.	many	CASSSSSLETQYF	TGTGCCAGCAGTTCGTCTAGTTTAGAGACCCAGTACTTC
TRBV28	TRBJ2-1	TRBD2	.	CASILAGLTGPYNEQFF	TGTGCCAGCATCCTTGCGGGACTAACGGGGCCCTACAATGAGCAGTTCTTC
TRBV7-2	TRBJ1-2	.	.	CASSLELEGGGYTF	TGTGCCAGCAGCTTAGAGCTAGAGGGAGGCGGCTACACCTTC
TRBV7-9	TRBJ2-7	TRBD1	.	CASSKQGEWNEQYF	TGTGCCAGCAGCAAACAGGGGGAATGGAACGAGCAGTACTTC
TRBV24-1	TRBJ1-4	TRBD1	few	CATSNRGEKLFF	TGTGCCACCAGCAACAGGGGTGAAAAACTGTTTTTT
TRBV7-8	TRBJ2-7	TRBD1	.	CASSLGWDRTYEQYF	TGTGCCAGCAGCTTAGGTTGGGACAGAACCTACGAGCAGTACTTC
TRBV19	TRBJ2-7	TRBD1	few	CASSIRVRQGRYEQYF	TGTGCCAGTAGTATTCGGGTGAGACAGGGGCGCTACGAGCAGTACTTC
TRBV4-2	TRBJ2-3	TRBD2	many	CASSQAGVTDTQYF	TGTGCCAGCAGCCAGGCGGGAGTAACAGATACGCAGTATTTT
TRBV7-2	TRBJ2-5	.	.	CASSFEQVARQETQYF	TGTGCCAGCAGCTTTGAACAGGTGGCAAGGCAAGAGACCCAGTACTTC
TRBV20-1	TRBJ2-7	TRBD2	few	CSARTYGTSGAYEQYF	TGCAGTGCTAGAACCTACGGGACTAGCGGGGCCTACGAGCAGTACTTC
TRBV6-1	TRBJ2-3	TRBD2	.	CASKEMTSGRVTDTQYF	TGTGCCAGCAAGGAGATGACTAGCGGGAGGGTCACAGATACGCAGTATTTT
TRBV12-3/TRBV12-4	TRBJ2-3	.	many	CASSLLRQGLTQYF	TGTGCCAGCAGTTTATTAAGGCAAGGGTTAACGCAGTATTTT
TRBV7-8	TRBJ2-7	.	.	CAGSLQPYEQYF	TGTGCCGGCAGCCTCCAGCCTTACGAGCAGTACTTC
TRBV6-2/TRBV6-3	TRBJ2-1	TRBD2	once	CASSYQTGSGLAVNEQFF	TGTGCCAGCAGTTACCAGACAGGGAGCGGACTAGCGGTGAATGAGCAGTTCTTC